This is a list of T cell receptor beta chains from one sample in a study of persistence of HIV-infected CD4 T cells. Their target antigens are unknown. The protocol was immunoSEQ multiplex PCR, while the TCRdb copy is restricted to in-frame clones and leaves out a portion. The sample has about 64,000 clones, roughly 75% seen once. The source was CD4+ T cells sorted from PBMCs after roughly 18-hour stimulation, collected from a patient who received antiretroviral therapy. The receptors stem from an adult man with HIV who was CMV-seropositive. Each CDR3 is given with its conserved first and last residue. A D gene is named only where the DNA matches it firmly. The size field is filled for only some rows; it gives once, few, many or a size class.

cdr3_length	d_call	v_call	clone_size	j_call	cdr3_nt	cdr3_aa
16	TRBD2	TRBV9	.	TRBJ2-1	TGTGCCAGCAGCGTAGAGGTAGCGGGGGGGTACAATGAGCAGTTCTTC	CASSVEVAGGYNEQFF
15	.	TRBV25-1	once	TRBJ1-3	TGTGCCAGCAGGGGCCCAAGGAACTCTGGAAACACCATATATTTT	CASRGPRNSGNTIYF
12	.	TRBV2	.	TRBJ2-7	TGTGCCAGCGGCTACTCTACCTACGAGCAGTACTTC	CASGYSTYEQYF
16	.	TRBV4-2	few	TRBJ1-6	TGTGCCAGCAGCCAAGCTTGGGGGCAGGGGCATTCACCCCTCCACTTT	CASSQAWGQGHSPLHF
11	.	TRBV11-3	once	TRBJ2-7	TGTGCCAGTGGCGCTGAGTACGAGCAGTACTTC	CASGAEYEQYF
16	TRBD1	TRBV7-3	.	TRBJ2-1	TGTGCCAGCAGCCCAATGGGACAGGGGCGCAACGGTGAGCAGTTCTTC	CASSPMGQGRNGEQFF
15	.	TRBV6-5	once	TRBJ2-4	TGTGCCAGCAGTCCCCGGGGCCTAGCCAAAAACATTCAGTACTTC	CASSPRGLAKNIQYF
17	.	TRBV25-1	.	TRBJ1-1	TGTGCCAGCAGTGACCACAACTACTTCAGAGGGAACACTGAAGCTTTCTTT	CASSDHNYFRGNTEAFF
15	.	TRBV12-5	few	TRBJ1-5	TGTGCTAGTGGTCTCGAGGGAGGAGGGAATCAGCCCCAGCATTTT	CASGLEGGGNQPQHF
15	.	TRBV7-8	.	TRBJ1-4	TGTGCCAGCAGCTCAACCGGGACGACAACTGAAAAACTGTTTTTT	CASSSTGTTTEKLFF
13	.	TRBV18	once	TRBJ2-1	TGTGCCAGCTCACCGGACACAGACAATGAGCAGTTCTTC	CASSPDTDNEQFF
16	.	TRBV5-5	few	TRBJ1-3	TGTGCCAGCAGCTTGGACGGGCTATGGGAGGGAAACACCATATATTTT	CASSLDGLWEGNTIYF
18	TRBD1	TRBV5-1	few	TRBJ2-2	TGCGCCAGCAGCTTAATATCCGACAGGGCGTTGTACGTGGGGGAGCTGTTTTTT	CASSLISDRALYVGELFF
16	.	TRBV24-1	.	TRBJ2-6	TGTGCCACCAGTGATGGGCAGAGCTCTGGGGCCAACGTCCTGACTTTC	CATSDGQSSGANVLTF
16	.	TRBV7-8	.	TRBJ2-7	TGTGCCAGCACCCGGGGTACGGGGTCGAGCTCCTACGAGCAGTACTTC	CASTRGTGSSSYEQYF
16	.	TRBV7-9	.	TRBJ1-3	TGTGCCAGCAGCTTAGAAGGGGCCTCGGTAGGAAACACCATATATTTT	CASSLEGASVGNTIYF
16	.	TRBV7-2	.	TRBJ2-1	TGTGCCAGCAGCTTAGCGGAGCGGGCGGGGAACAATGAGCAGTTCTTC	CASSLAERAGNNEQFF
13	.	TRBV29-1	once	TRBJ1-2	TGCAGCGTTGAAAGGGGGGCTAACTATGGCTACACCTTC	CSVERGANYGYTF
13	.	TRBV9	.	TRBJ2-2	TGTGCCAGCAGCGTAGAGTCGGCCGGGGAGCTGTTTTTT	CASSVESAGELFF
14	.	TRBV19	.	TRBJ1-2	TGTGCCAGTAGTATGACAGGCTCCCTTCGGGGCTACACCTTC	CASSMTGSLRGYTF
16	.	TRBV27	.	TRBJ1-1	TGTGCCAGCAGTTTATCAGTCGGACAGTCTGTTCGGAAAGCTTTCTTT	CASSLSVGQSVRKAFF
15	.	TRBV5-1	.	TRBJ2-6	TGCGCCAGCACCGCGGGGGCGCCGGGGGCCAACGTCCTGACTTTC	CASTAGAPGANVLTF
14	.	TRBV5-5	.	TRBJ2-1	TGTGCCAGCAGCTCAGTAGGTTCAAGTAATGAGCAGTTCTTC	CASSSVGSSNEQFF
14	.	TRBV3-1/TRBV3-2	.	TRBJ1-1	TGTGCCAGCAGCCAAGAGGCAGGGATGACTGAAGCTTTCTTT	CASSQEAGMTEAFF
14	TRBD1	TRBV27	few	TRBJ1-6	TGTGCCAGCAGTGGCGGGACAGGACCTTCACCCCTCCACTTT	CASSGGTGPSPLHF
12	.	TRBV19	many	TRBJ2-7	TGTGCCAGACCAACCGGCAGGTACGAGCAGTACTTC	CARPTGRYEQYF
13	TRBD1	TRBV5-5	once	TRBJ1-2	TGTGCCAGCAGCCCGATGACAGGGTATGGCTACACCTTC	CASSPMTGYGYTF
16	TRBD2	TRBV5-4	.	TRBJ2-7	TGTGCCAGCAGCGCTGATAGCGGGGGGGCCGGGGGCGAGCAGTACTTC	CASSADSGGAGGEQYF
16	TRBD1	TRBV28	.	TRBJ1-6	TGTGCCAGCAGACCAACAGGGGGATCGTTCAATTCACCCCTCCACTTT	CASRPTGGSFNSPLHF
15	.	TRBV6-1	.	TRBJ1-6	TGTGCCAGCAGTGATAAAGCCGGCGGTAATTCACCCCTCCACTTT	CASSDKAGGNSPLHF
14	.	TRBV28	once	TRBJ2-7	TGTGCCAGCAGTTATACAGGGTTTGGGTACGAGCAGTACTTC	CASSYTGFGYEQYF
15	.	TRBV7-2	.	TRBJ1-3	TGTGCCAGCAGACTAGACAGGTCGTCTGGAAACACCATATATTTT	CASRLDRSSGNTIYF
17	TRBD1	TRBV18	.	TRBJ1-2	TGTGCCAGCTCACCACGTTCCCCCCAGGGGGCCCACTATGGCTACACCTTC	CASSPRSPQGAHYGYTF
17	.	TRBV4-2	.	TRBJ2-6	TGTGCCAGCAGCCAAGACAGGGACGCCTCTGGGGCCAACGTCCTGACTTTC	CASSQDRDASGANVLTF
13	.	TRBV29-1	.	TRBJ1-1	TGCAGCGTTGAAGGTCTCATGAACACTGAAGCTTTCTTT	CSVEGLMNTEAFF
19	.	TRBV6-1	.	TRBJ2-4	TGTGCCAGCAATGAGAGCACCACGTTAAAAAGAGTAGCCAAAAACATTCAGTACTTC	CASNESTTLKRVAKNIQYF
17	.	TRBV6-1	.	TRBJ2-4	TGTGCCAGCAGTGATCACAGGGGGTGGGGGGGCAAAAACATTCAGTACTTC	CASSDHRGWGGKNIQYF
15	TRBD2	TRBV7-3	.	TRBJ2-1	TGTGCCAGCAGCCCTAGCGGGGGAAAGTTTAATGAGCAGTTCTTC	CASSPSGGKFNEQFF
15	TRBD2	TRBV24-1	once	TRBJ2-3	TGTGCCACCAGTGAACATCGGGGGGGCCGAGATACGCAGTATTTT	CATSEHRGGRDTQYF
16	.	TRBV12-2	once	TRBJ2-7	TGTGCAAGTCGCTTAGGCGGGACTAGCGCATCCTACGAGCAGTACTTC	CASRLGGTSASYEQYF
16	.	TRBV28	.	TRBJ2-2	TGTGCCAGCACTCCCTCCAATACAGGGCACACCGGGGAGCTGTTTTTT	CASTPSNTGHTGELFF
16	.	TRBV10-1	.	TRBJ1-2	TGCGCCAGCAGGCCGAGGGAGGGGAAAGATAAGAATGGCTACACCTTC	CASRPREGKDKNGYTF
19	.	TRBV6-4	.	TRBJ2-1	TGTGCCAGCAGTGACCCAGACTGGAGGGCTGGGTTAGGAGGCAATGAGCAGTTCTTC	CASSDPDWRAGLGGNEQFF
18	TRBD1	TRBV15	.	TRBJ2-6	TGTGCCACCAGCAGAGATGGGACAGGGATCTCTGGGGCCAACGTCCTGACTTTC	CATSRDGTGISGANVLTF
15	TRBD1	TRBV15	.	TRBJ1-1	TGTGCCACCAGCAGGGGACAGGGTCAGTACACTGAAGCTTTCTTT	CATSRGQGQYTEAFF
18	.	TRBV4-1	.	TRBJ1-3	TGCGCCAGCAGCCAAGCCCCTGACAGGACTAGCTCTGGAAACACCATATATTTT	CASSQAPDRTSSGNTIYF
18	TRBD1	TRBV2	.	TRBJ2-1	TGTGCCAGCAGTGGACTGGACAGGGCCGACATACTGGGGGGTGAGCAGTTCTTC	CASSGLDRADILGGEQFF
15	.	TRBV28	.	TRBJ2-7	TGTGCCAGCAGCATCCGGGGGGCCCGTTCCTACGAGCAGTACTTC	CASSIRGARSYEQYF
13	.	TRBV9	.	TRBJ2-7	TGTGCCAGCAGCGCAGGACAGCACTACGAGCAGTACTTC	CASSAGQHYEQYF
14	.	TRBV2	.	TRBJ1-6	TGTGCCAGCAGTCGCGAGACGAGGGGTTCACCCCTCCACTTT	CASSRETRGSPLHF
16	.	TRBV5-1	.	TRBJ2-2	TGCGCCAGCTTCTCCGGGAGACCACCAAACACCGGGGAGCTGTTTTTT	CASFSGRPPNTGELFF
16	TRBD1	TRBV6-6	.	TRBJ2-4	TGTGCCAGCAGTCCGACAGGGGGCATGTCCAAAAACATTCAGTACTTC	CASSPTGGMSKNIQYF
13	TRBD1	TRBV2	.	TRBJ1-2	TGTGCCAGCTCGGGGACAGGGAACTATGGCTACACCTTC	CASSGTGNYGYTF
13	.	TRBV6-5	.	TRBJ1-2	TGTGCCACTACGGCGGCCTCTAACTATGGCTACACCTTC	CATTAASNYGYTF
14	.	TRBV10-2	.	TRBJ1-4	TGCGCCAGCAGTGGTCAAGGGATCAATGAAAAACTGTTTTTT	CASSGQGINEKLFF
14	.	TRBV9	.	TRBJ2-2	TGTGCCAGCAGCGTAAGCCACAACACCGGGGAGCTGTTTTTT	CASSVSHNTGELFF
13	.	TRBV7-6	.	TRBJ1-2	TGTGCCAGCAGCCCTAGGACGGGCCGAGGCTACACCTTC	CASSPRTGRGYTF
13	.	TRBV29-1	.	TRBJ1-1	TGCAGCGTTACAGAGGGAGGGAACACTGAAGCTTTCTTT	CSVTEGGNTEAFF
17	.	TRBV5-1	.	TRBJ2-3	TGCGCCAGCAGCTTGGATGCAGGTCGGGCTCACACAGATACGCAGTATTTT	CASSLDAGRAHTDTQYF